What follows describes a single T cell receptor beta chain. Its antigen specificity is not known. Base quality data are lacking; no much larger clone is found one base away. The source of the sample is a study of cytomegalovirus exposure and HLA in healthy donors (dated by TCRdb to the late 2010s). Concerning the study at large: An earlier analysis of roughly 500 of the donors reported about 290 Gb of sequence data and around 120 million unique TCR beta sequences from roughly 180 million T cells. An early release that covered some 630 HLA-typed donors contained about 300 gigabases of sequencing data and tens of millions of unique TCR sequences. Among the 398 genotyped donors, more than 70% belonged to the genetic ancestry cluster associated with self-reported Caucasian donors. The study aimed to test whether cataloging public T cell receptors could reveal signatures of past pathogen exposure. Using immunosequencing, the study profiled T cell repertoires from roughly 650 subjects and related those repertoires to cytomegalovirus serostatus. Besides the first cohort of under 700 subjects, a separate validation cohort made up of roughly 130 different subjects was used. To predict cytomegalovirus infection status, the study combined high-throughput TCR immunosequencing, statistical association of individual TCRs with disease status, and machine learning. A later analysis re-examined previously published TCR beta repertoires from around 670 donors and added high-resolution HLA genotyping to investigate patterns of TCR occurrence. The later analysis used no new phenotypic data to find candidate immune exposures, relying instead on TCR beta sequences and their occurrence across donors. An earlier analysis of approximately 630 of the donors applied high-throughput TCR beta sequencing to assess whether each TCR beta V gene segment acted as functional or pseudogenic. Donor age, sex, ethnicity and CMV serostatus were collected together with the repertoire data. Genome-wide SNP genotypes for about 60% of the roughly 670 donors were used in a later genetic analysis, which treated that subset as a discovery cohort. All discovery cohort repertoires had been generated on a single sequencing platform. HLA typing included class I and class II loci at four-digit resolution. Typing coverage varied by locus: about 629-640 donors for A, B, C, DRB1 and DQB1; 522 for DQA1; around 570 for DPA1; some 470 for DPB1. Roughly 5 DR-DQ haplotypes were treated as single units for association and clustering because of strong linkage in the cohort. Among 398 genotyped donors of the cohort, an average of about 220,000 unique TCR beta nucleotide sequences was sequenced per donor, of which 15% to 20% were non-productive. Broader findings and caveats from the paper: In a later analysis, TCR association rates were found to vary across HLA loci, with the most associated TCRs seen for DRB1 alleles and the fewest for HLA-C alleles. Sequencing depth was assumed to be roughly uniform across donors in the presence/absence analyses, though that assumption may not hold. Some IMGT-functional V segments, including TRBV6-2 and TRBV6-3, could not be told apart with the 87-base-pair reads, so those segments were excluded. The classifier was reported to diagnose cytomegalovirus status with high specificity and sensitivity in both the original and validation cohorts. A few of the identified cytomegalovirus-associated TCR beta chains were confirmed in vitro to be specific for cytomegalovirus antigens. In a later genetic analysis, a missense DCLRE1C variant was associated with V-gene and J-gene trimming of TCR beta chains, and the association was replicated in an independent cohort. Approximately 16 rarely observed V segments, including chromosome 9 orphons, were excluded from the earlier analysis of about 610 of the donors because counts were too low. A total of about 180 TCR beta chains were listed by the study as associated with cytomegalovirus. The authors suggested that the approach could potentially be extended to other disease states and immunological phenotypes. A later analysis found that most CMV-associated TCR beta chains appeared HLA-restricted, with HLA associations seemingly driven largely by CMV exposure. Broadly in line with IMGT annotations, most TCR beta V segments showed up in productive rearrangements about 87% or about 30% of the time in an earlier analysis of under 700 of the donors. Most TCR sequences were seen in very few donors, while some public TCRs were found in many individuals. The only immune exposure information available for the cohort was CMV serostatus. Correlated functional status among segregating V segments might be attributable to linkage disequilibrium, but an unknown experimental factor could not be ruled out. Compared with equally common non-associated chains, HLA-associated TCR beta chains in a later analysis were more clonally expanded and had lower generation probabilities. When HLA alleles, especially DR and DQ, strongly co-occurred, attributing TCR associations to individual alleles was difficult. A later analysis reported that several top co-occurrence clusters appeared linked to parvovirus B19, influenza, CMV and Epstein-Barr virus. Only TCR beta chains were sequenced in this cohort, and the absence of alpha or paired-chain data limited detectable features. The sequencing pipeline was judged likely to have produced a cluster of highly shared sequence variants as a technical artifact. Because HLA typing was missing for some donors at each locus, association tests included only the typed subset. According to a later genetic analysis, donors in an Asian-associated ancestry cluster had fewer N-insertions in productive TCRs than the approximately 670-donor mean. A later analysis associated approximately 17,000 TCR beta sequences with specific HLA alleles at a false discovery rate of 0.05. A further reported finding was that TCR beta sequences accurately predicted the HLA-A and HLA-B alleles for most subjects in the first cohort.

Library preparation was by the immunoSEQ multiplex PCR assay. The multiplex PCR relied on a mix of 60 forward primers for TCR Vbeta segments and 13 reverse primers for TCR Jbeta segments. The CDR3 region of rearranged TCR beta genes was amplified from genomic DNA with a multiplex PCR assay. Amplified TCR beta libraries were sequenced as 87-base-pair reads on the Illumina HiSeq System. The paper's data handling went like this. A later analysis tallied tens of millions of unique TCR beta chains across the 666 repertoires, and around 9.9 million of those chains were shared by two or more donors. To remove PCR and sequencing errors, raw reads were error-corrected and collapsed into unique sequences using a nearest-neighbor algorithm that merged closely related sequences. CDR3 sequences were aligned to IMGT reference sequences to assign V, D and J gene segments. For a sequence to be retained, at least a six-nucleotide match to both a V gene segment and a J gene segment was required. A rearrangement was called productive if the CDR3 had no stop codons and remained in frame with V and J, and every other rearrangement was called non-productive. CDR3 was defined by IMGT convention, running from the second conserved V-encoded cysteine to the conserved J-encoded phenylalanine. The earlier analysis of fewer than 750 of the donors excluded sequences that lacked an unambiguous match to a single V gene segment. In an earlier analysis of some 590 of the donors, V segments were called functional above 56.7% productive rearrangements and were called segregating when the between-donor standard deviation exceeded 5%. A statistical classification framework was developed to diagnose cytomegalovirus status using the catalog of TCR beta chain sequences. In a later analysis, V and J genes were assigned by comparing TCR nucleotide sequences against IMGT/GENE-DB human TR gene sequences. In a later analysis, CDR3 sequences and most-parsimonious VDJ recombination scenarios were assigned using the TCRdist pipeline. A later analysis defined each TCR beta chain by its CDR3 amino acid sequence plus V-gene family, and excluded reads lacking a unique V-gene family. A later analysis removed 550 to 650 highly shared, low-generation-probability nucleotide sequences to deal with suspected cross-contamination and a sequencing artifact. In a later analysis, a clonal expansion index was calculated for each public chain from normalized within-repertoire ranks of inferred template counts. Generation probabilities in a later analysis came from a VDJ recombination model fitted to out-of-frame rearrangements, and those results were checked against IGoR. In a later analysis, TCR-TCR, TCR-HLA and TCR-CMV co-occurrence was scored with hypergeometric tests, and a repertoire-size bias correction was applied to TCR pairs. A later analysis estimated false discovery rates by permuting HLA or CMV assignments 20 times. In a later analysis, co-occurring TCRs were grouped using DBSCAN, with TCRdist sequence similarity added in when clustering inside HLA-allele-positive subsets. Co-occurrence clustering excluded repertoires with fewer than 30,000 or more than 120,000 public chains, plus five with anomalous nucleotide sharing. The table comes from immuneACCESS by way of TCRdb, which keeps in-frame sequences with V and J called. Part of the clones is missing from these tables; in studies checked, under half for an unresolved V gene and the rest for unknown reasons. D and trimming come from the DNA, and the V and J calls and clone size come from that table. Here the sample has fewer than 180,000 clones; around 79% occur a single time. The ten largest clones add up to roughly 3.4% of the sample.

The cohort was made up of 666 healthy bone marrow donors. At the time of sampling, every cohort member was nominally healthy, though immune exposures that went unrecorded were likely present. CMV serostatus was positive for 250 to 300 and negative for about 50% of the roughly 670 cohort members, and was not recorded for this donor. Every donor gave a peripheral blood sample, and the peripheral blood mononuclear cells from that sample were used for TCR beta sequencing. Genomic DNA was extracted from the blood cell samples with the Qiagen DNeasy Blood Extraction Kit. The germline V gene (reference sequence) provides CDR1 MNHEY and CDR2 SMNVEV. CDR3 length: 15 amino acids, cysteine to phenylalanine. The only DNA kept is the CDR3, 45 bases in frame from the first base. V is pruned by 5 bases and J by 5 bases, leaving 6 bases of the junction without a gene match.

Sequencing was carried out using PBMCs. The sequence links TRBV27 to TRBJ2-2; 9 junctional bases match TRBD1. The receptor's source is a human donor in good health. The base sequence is TGTGCCAGCAGTCCCGGGACAGGGCTGACCGGGGAGCTGTTTTTT. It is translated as CASSPGTGLTGELFF.